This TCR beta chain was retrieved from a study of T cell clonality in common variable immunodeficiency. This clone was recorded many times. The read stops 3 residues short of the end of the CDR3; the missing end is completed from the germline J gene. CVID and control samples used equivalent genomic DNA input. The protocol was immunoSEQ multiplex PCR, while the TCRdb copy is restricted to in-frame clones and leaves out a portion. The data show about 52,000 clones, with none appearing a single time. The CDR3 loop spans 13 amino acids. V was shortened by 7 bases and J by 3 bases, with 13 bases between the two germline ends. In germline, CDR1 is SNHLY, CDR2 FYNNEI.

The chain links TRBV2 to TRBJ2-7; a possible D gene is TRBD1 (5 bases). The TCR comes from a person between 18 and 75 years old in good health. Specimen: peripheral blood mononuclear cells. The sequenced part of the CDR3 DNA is TGTGCCAGCAAAGAGAGCAGGGACTACGAG. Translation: CASKESRDYE. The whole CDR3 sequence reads CASKESRDYEQYF.